This T cell receptor (beta chain) was found in a study of blood T cell repertoires in COVID-19. Overall study context: The United States, Italy and Spain were the sources of the acute and convalescent COVID-19 samples. From T cells, B-cell-depleted T cells, or PBMCs came the material, which was cDNA or gDNA.

TCRdb keeps only in-frame clones here, not all; method: immunoSEQ multiplex PCR. The sample contains approximately 13,000 clones, about four fifths of which appear only once. The V gene lost 1 base and the J gene lost 3 bases, with 6 bases spanning the gap. The CDR3 consists of 13 residues. Germline V lookup: CDR1 SNHLY, CDR2 FYNNEI. Sequenced sample: peripheral blood. The chain links TRBV2 to TRBJ1-1, with a possible D match to TRBD1 (6 bases). This TCR derives from a woman in her fifties or sixties with acute or convalescent COVID-19. CDR3 bases: TGTGCCAGCAGTGAAGACAGGGACACTGAAGCTTTCTTT. It encodes CASSEDRDTEAFF.